This passage covers 29 T cell receptor beta chains from one sample sequenced in a study of metastatic and nonmetastatic thyroid tumors. From the PCR reads, TCRdb re-called clones with MiXCR. This sample yields some 37,000 clones, of which about half are seen a single time; around 22% belongs to the top ten. Thyroid surgery was performed in patients who had received no treatment beforehand. Sequenced sample: tumor tissue. These receptors were taken from a male donor with papillary thyroid cancer or a benign thyroid nodule (not recorded which). Some clones in this sample may be carry-over from other donors' samples.

CDR3 sequence: CASSQGADLSTDTQYF. CDR3 nucleotides: TGTGCCAGCAGCCAAGGAGCGGATCTTAGCACAGATACGCAGTATTTT. The chain employs TRBV4-2 and TRBJ2-3; D is possibly TRBD2 (5 bases). V shed 1 base and J shed 0 bases, with 11 bases lying between them. The CDR3 sequence is 16 residues long. Germline CDR1 LGHNA, CDR2 YNFKEQ.

The chain has TRBV20-1 and TRBJ2-3; perhaps TRBD2 as D (5 bases). Germline CDR1 is DFQATT and CDR2 is SNEGSKA (reference sequence). Trimming stripped 0 bases from V and 2 bases from J, with 9 bases between. This CDR3 has 14 amino acids. CDR3 DNA: TGCAGTGCTAGAGATCCCGGGAACACAGATACGCAGTATTTT. Translating gives CSARDPGNTDTQYF.

This clone was seen more than once but under ten times. The rearrangement joins TRBV28 to TRBJ1-6; TRBD1 is a possible D gene (5 bases). Germline values: CDR1 MDHEN, CDR2 SYDVKM. V lost 2 bases and J lost 7, with 21 bases in between. CDR3 length equals 18 residues. DNA of the CDR3: TGTGCCAGCAGTTTACAGCCGGGGGAAAGGATAGGAAATTCACCCCTCCACTTT. Protein sequence: CASSLQPGERIGNSPLHF.

This chain links TRBV11-3 with TRBJ1-1, with D perhaps matching TRBD1 (6 bases). The CDR3 has 12 amino acids. Germline V gene sequence: CDR1 SGHNT, CDR2 YENEEA. V was shortened by 5 bases and J by 4 bases, with 8 bases between the two germline ends. The CDR3 region is CASSRGGTEAFF. The CDR3 DNA is TGTGCCAGCAGCCGAGGGGGCACTGAAGCTTTCTTT.

The chain recombines TRBV7-3 with TRBJ1-1; D remains ambiguous. The CDR3 length is 14 residues. V was shortened by 1 base and J by 3 bases, with 9 bases between the two germline ends. Germline V gives CDR1 SGHTA, CDR2 FQGTGA. For the CDR3, the DNA is TGTGCCAGCAGCTTAATAGCCTGGGACACTGAAGCTTTCTTT. It yields the protein CASSLIAWDTEAFF. The full variable domain, completed using reference TRBV7-3 and TRBJ1-1, is GAGVSQTPSNKVTEKGKYVELRCDPISGHTALYWYRQSLGQGPEFLIYFQGTGAADDSGLPNDRFFAVRPEGSVSTLKIQRTERGDSAVYLCASSLIAWDTEAFFGQGTRLTVV.

This sequence joins TRBV18 and TRBJ2-1, with 10 bases that match TRBD2. V dropped 6 bases and J dropped 3; count of bases not matched to a gene: 2. The CDR3 has 14 amino acids. Germline CDR1 is KGHSH and CDR2 is LQKENI. The CDR3 DNA is TGTGCCAGCTCGCGACTAGCGGGCTACAATGAGCAGTTCTTC. Its translation is CASSRLAGYNEQFF.

The CDR3 sequence: CASSPSASLGSEQYF. The CDR3 nucleotides are TGTGCCAGCAGCCCGAGCGCTAGCCTCGGCTCCGAGCAGTACTTC. This chain connects TRBV11-3 to TRBJ2-7; D might be TRBD2 (5 bases). Germline CDR1 reads SGHNT; CDR2 reads YENEEA. This CDR3 region has 15 residues. V shed 5 bases and J shed 6 bases, with 20 bases lying between them. Filled out from reference TRBV11-3 and TRBJ2-7, the complete variable domain reads EAGVVQSPRYKIIEKKQPVAFWCNPISGHNTLYWYLQNLGQGPELLIRYENEEAVDDSQLPKDRFSAERLKGVDSTLKIQPAELGDSAVYLCASSPSASLGSEQYFGPGTRLTVT.

The V call is TRBV6-1, the J call TRBJ1-5; weak D call: TRBD1 (5 bases). CDR3 length equals 13 residues. Germline V gives CDR1 MNHNS, CDR2 SASEGT. Trimming took off 6 bases at V and 5 bases at J, with 11 bases between the two ends. This chain's CDR3 is CASRRQYYQPQHF. The CDR3 DNA is TGTGCCAGCAGGCGACAGTATTATCAGCCCCAGCATTTT.

The chain uses TRBV5-1 and TRBJ1-2, with 9 positions matching TRBD1. The junction had 9 bases not matched to a gene; V was cut back by 6 bases and J by 9 bases. Germline CDR1 and CDR2: SGHRS and YFSETQ. This CDR3 is 13 amino acids long. CDR3 coding DNA: TGCGCCAGCACCCTGGGACAGGGCGGAAGCTACACCTTC. This codes for CASTLGQGGSYTF.

V is TRBV20-1 and J is TRBJ1-2; D is uncertain. Germline CDR1 and CDR2: DFQATT and SNEGSKA (reference sequence). The CDR3 length is 13 residues. V lost 6 bases and J lost 0, with 11 bases in between. CDR3 region: CSALQNSNYGYTF. The CDR3 nucleotides are TGCAGTGCATTGCAGAACTCTAACTATGGCTACACCTTC.

The chain links TRBV7-3 to TRBJ1-1; a possible D gene is TRBD1 (5 bases). Trimming removed 4 bases at V and 2 bases at J, with 20 bases between. Germline CDR1 reads SGHTA; CDR2 reads FQGTGA. There are 17 residues in the CDR3. CDR3 residues: CASSSVKGRPSNTEAFF. As DNA, the CDR3 is TGTGCCAGCAGCTCAGTAAAGGGACGCCCCAGTAACACTGAAGCTTTCTTT.

This rearrangement joins TRBV5-4 to TRBJ2-7, with a weak D call TRBD1 (6 bases). The CDR3 is 15 residues long. CDR1 is SGHNT and CDR2 is YYREEE in the germline V gene (reference sequence). Trimming took 1 base from V and 0 from J, leaving 11 bases between them. The CDR3 region is CASSLSRGSSYEQYF. Written as DNA, the CDR3 is TGTGCCAGCAGCTTGTCCAGGGGCTCCTCCTACGAGCAGTACTTC.

This clone was detected a few times. V gene TRBV6-2 or TRBV6-3 combines with J gene TRBJ1-6, with unresolved D. Germline assignment: CDR1 MNHEY and CDR2 SVGEGT. This CDR3 has 18 amino acids. V was trimmed by 0 bases and J by 4 bases, leaving 16 bases between them. CDR3 DNA sequence: TGTGCCAGCAGTTACTCGAAGAACCTAAGACGTTATAATTCACCCCTCCACTTT. It is translated as CASSYSKNLRRYNSPLHF.

This clone was counted between two and nine times. The chain employs TRBV6-1 and TRBJ1-4; D might be TRBD1 (5 bases). The V and J ends lost 7 bases and 2 bases respectively, with 14 bases between them. Germline lookup yields CDR1 MNHNS and CDR2 SASEGT. The length of the CDR3 is 15 residues. CDR3 sequence (DNA): TGTGCCAGCACCTCAGGGTGGCAGACTAATGAAAAACTGTTTTTT. The encoded protein is CASTSGWQTNEKLFF.

The J gene is TRBJ2-1, the V gene TRBV4-2; 12 bases match TRBD2. The J segment lost 7 bases and the V segment lost 4 bases, leaving 11 bases of the junction unmatched. This CDR3 has 17 amino acids. Germline loops: CDR1 LGHNA, CDR2 YNFKEQ. This chain's CDR3 is CASSPQTSGGGGNEQFF. The CDR3, as DNA: TGTGCCAGCAGCCCGCAGACTAGCGGGGGAGGGGGAAATGAGCAGTTCTTC.

This clone showed up just a few times. The gene calls are TRBV27 and TRBJ2-7; the D is unclear. The CDR3 covers 15 residues. Germline loops: CDR1 MNHEY, CDR2 SMNVEV (reference sequence). The V and J ends lost 5 bases and 2 bases respectively, with 16 bases between them. The CDR3 spells CASSPRFLRTYEQYF. CDR3 sequence (DNA): TGTGCCAGCAGTCCTCGTTTCTTAAGGACCTACGAGCAGTACTTC.

V is TRBV19 and J is TRBJ1-5; 8 positions agree with TRBD1. The CDR3 extends over 15 amino acids. Germline V gives CDR1 LNHDA, CDR2 SQIVND (reference sequence). V was clipped by 7 bases and J by 1 base; unmatched bases: 6. CDR3 nucleotides: TGTGCCAGTAACCAGGGGGCGCAAAGCAATCAGCCCCAGCATTTT. It is translated as CASNQGAQSNQPQHF.

CDR3 DNA: TGCAGTGCTAGAGCAGGGGGCCTCTTTCAGCCCCAGCATTTT. Its translation is CSARAGGLFQPQHF. V gene TRBV20-1 combines with J gene TRBJ1-5, with TRBD1 matching over 8 bases. V lost 1 base and J lost 6; bases outside the gene matches: 5. Germline V gene lookup returns CDR1 DFQATT and CDR2 SNEGSKA (reference sequence). This CDR3 is 14 amino acids long.

J is TRBJ2-1 and V is TRBV19, with D perhaps matching TRBD2 (5 bases). V was clipped by 3 bases and J by 2 bases, with 20 bases between them. CDR3 length equals 18 residues. Germline V gene data show CDR1 as LNHDA and CDR2 as SQIVND (reference sequence). The CDR3 loop reads CASSIWMDPGSPYNEQFF. The CDR3 nucleotides are TGTGCCAGTAGTATCTGGATGGATCCGGGAAGCCCCTACAATGAGCAGTTCTTC.

The chain carries TRBV5-1 and TRBJ2-2; no reliable D call. Trimming removed 0 bases from V and 3 bases from J, with 12 bases in between. The V gene's germline CDR1 is SGHRS and CDR2 YFSETQ. This CDR3 region has 16 residues. Here the CDR3 DNA reads TGCGCCAGCAGCTTGGTTGTGGGGTTGTACACCGGGGAGCTGTTTTTT. Amino acid sequence: CASSLVVGLYTGELFF.

The rearrangement joins TRBV11-2 to TRBJ2-3; D unresolved. Germline values: CDR1 SGHAT, CDR2 FQNNGV. CDR3 length: 13 amino acids. Deletions cut 1 base from V and 4 bases from J, with 6 bases between. The CDR3 DNA reads TGTGCCAGCAGCTTAGGGGATTCAGATACGCAGTATTTT. Protein product: CASSLGDSDTQYF. Complete variable domain (other parts from reference TRBV11-2 and TRBJ2-3): EAGVAQSPRYKIIEKRQSVAFWCNPISGHATLYWYQQILGQGPKLLIQFQNNGVVDDSQLPKDRFSAERLKGVDSTLKIQPAKLEDSAVYLCASSLGDSDTQYFGPGTRLTVL.

The chain employs TRBV27 and TRBJ1-4; D may be TRBD1 (6 bases). V was cut by 7 bases and J by 6 bases, with 18 bases left in between. CDR3 length equals 15 residues. From germline, CDR1 is MNHEY and CDR2 SMNVEV (reference sequence). The CDR3 reads CASTEGDQQHEKLFF. The CDR3 DNA reads as TGTGCCAGCACCGAGGGGGACCAACAGCATGAAAAACTGTTTTTT.

This clone was seen a single time. The genes are TRBV20-1 and TRBJ2-7, with no clear D. The germline CDR1 and CDR2 sequences are DFQATT and SNEGSKA (reference sequence). V was cut by 3 bases and J by 9 bases, with 21 bases left in between. The length of the CDR3 is 14 residues. The CDR3 DNA reads TGCAGTGCTAGGTCGCGACCTGCGGAGCCCGCGCAGTACTTC. As protein: CSARSRPAEPAQYF.

This clone is large (0.1 to 1%) within its sample. The chain couples TRBV4-1 to TRBJ2-3; TRBD2 aligns across 8 bases. V trimming: 6 bases; J trimming: 7 bases; junction bases outside the gene matches: 9. The length of the CDR3 is 14 residues. CDR1 is MGHRA and CDR2 is YSYEKL in the germline V gene. The CDR3 DNA reads as TGCGCCAGCAGTGTGACTAGCGCCCTGAATACGCAGTATTTT. It yields the protein CASSVTSALNTQYF.

This clone was detected only a few times. This chain connects TRBV19 to TRBJ1-2, with 7 positions matching TRBD1. With 5 bases clipped from V and 7 bases from J, the junction kept 13 bases outside the gene matches. Germline assignment: CDR1 LNHDA and CDR2 SQIVND (reference sequence). This CDR3 has 15 residues. CDR3 region: CASSQMGTAAGGYTF. The CDR3 nucleotides read TGTGCCAGTAGTCAAATGGGGACAGCGGCTGGTGGCTACACCTTC.

This chain connects TRBV5-1 to TRBJ2-1, with D maybe TRBD1 (6 bases). The germline V gene has CDR1 SGHRS and CDR2 YFSETQ. V was cut by 3 bases and J by 5 bases, with 12 bases left in between. The CDR3 has 14 amino acids. In DNA, the CDR3 is TGCGCCAGCAGCTACCGACAGGCTAACAATGAGCAGTTCTTC. It encodes CASSYRQANNEQFF.

This sequence joins TRBV11-3 and TRBJ1-3; perhaps TRBD1 as D (6 bases). V was trimmed by 1 base and J by 2 bases, leaving 12 bases between them. This CDR3 is 16 amino acids long. Germline CDR1 is SGHNT and CDR2 is YENEEA. The CDR3, as DNA: TGTGCCAGCAGCTTAGCCGGGACACCACCTGGAAACACCATATATTTT. Residues: CASSLAGTPPGNTIYF.

The rearrangement joins TRBV28 to TRBJ2-1; D tentatively reads TRBD1 or TRBD2 (5 bases each). The CDR3 is 13 amino acids. The V end was cut by 8 bases, the J end by 7 bases, with 15 bases between. CDR1 MDHEN and CDR2 SYDVKM come from the germline V gene. The CDR3 is CASEGPYGNEQFF. CDR3 sequence (DNA): TGTGCCAGCGAGGGACCTTATGGGAATGAGCAGTTCTTC.

The chain combines TRBV11-3 with TRBJ2-7; TRBD2 is a possible D gene (5 bases). From germline, CDR1 is SGHNT and CDR2 YENEEA. The V end lost 2 bases, the J end lost 7 bases, and 12 bases lay between the germline ends. The CDR3 extends over 13 amino acids. The CDR3 here is CASSLTRWDEQYF. DNA for the CDR3: TGTGCCAGCAGCTTAACTAGGTGGGATGAGCAGTACTTC.